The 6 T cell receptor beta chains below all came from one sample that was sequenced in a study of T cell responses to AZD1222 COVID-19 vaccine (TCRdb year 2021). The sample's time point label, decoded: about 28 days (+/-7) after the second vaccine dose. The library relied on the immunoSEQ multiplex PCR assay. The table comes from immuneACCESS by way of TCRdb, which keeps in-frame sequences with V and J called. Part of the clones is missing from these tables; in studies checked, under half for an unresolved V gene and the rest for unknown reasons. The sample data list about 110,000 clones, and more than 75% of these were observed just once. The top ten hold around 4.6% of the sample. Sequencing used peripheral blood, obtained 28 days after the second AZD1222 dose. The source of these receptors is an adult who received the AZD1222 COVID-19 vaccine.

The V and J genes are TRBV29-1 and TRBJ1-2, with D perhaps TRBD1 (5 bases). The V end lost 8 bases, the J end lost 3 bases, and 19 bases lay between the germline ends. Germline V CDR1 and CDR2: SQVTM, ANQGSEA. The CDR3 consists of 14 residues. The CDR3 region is CSSTGTLKDYGYTF. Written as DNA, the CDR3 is TGCAGCTCCACTGGGACCTTGAAGGACTATGGCTACACCTTC.

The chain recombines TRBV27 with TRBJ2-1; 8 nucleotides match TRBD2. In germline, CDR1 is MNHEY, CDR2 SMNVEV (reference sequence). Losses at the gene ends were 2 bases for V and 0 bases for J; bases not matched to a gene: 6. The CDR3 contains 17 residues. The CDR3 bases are TGTGCCAGCAGTTTAACGGCTAGCGGGCTCTCCTACAATGAGCAGTTCTTC. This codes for CASSLTASGLSYNEQFF.

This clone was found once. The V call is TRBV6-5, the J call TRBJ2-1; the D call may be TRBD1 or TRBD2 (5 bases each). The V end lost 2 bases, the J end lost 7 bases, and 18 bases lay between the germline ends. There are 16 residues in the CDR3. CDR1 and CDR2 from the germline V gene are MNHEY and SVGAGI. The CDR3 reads CASSYGWTSRGNEQFF. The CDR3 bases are TGTGCCAGCAGTTACGGGTGGACATCCCGAGGGAATGAGCAGTTCTTC.

CDR3 sequence: CASTSGGVSPLHF. The CDR3 DNA sequence: TGTGCCAGCACTTCCGGGGGGGTATCACCCCTCCACTTT. The chain joins TRBV6-5 to TRBJ1-6, with D possibly being TRBD1 (5 bases). The V and J ends lost 7 bases and 10 bases respectively, with 14 bases between them. The CDR3 sequence is 13 residues long. Per the germline V gene, CDR1 is MNHEY and CDR2 is SVGAGI.

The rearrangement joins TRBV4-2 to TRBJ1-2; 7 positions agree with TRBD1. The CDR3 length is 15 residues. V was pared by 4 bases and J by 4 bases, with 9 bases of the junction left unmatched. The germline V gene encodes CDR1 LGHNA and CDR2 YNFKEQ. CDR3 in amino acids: CASSRPQGEGYGYTF. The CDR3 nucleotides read TGTGCCAGCAGCCGGCCTCAGGGGGAAGGCTATGGCTACACCTTC.

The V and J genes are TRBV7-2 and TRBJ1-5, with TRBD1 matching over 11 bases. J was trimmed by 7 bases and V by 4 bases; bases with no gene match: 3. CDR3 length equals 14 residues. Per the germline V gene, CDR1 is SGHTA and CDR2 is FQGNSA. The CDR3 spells CASSSGQGAQPQHF. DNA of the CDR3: TGTGCCAGCAGCTCCGGACAGGGGGCACAGCCCCAGCATTTT.